This T cell receptor (beta chain) appears in the sequencing data of a study of T cells in Graves' hyperthyroidism and ophthalmopathy. Findings and caveats of the study: Classification by a 13 V-J model distinguished ophthalmopathy from stable hyperthyroidism.

TCR beta CDR3 regions were amplified from RNA. Initially, a first-round RT-PCR of the TCR CDR3 employed the HTBI primer set. TCRdb analysed the multiplex PCR reads with MiXCR anew, one entry per CDR3 protein. This table holds 340,000 or so distinct CDR3 sequences, approximately 22% found once. In this sample, this clonotype turned up a few times. Its antigen is as yet unknown. Across 18 months, stable Graves' hyperthyroidism was marked by no progression to ophthalmopathy. The clonotype comes from a woman aged 50 to 60 with Graves' hyperthyroidism. The sample taken for sequencing was blood.

CDR3 bases: TGTGCCAGCCAACGCGGAGGTCGCGGAAACACCATATATTTT. Amino acid sequence: CASQRGGRGNTIYF. This rearrangement joins TRBV19 to TRBJ1-3; D is unclear. V was cut by 9 bases and J by 4 bases, with 16 bases left in between. The germline CDR1 and CDR2 sequences are LNHDA and SQIVND (reference sequence). The CDR3 loop spans 14 amino acids.